The T cell receptor beta chain described here comes from a study of shared clonotypes between healthy human individuals. Study overall: Three plates were used per donor for CD4 naive, three for CD4 memory, two for CD8 naive and one for CD8 memory. General study results and limits: Against clonotypes common to all four donors, non-shared ones had lower generation probabilities. Some naive CD4 clonotypes, roughly 4.7%, turned up in common across four donors.

Some clones are missing from TCRdb's copy, which holds only in-frame ones; the method was immunoSEQ multiplex PCR. The sample yields roughly 1,800,000 clones, about 94% seen once. Worth noting for this clone: Antigen: not known.

This CDR3 is 14 amino acids long. Germline assignment: CDR1 MNHEY and CDR2 SMNVEV (reference sequence). V shed 3 bases and J shed 2 bases, with 10 bases lying between them. Naive CD8 populations comprised CD45RO-negative cells positively selected for CCR7, excluding terminally differentiated effector memory CD45RA+ cells. The clonotype comes from a man aged 18 to 30 in good health. The gene calls are TRBV27 and TRBJ1-1; a weak D match, TRBD1 (5 bases). Sequences were obtained from naive CD8+ T cells sorted from blood. The CDR3 here is CASSFDRSNTEAFF. Here the CDR3 DNA reads TGTGCCAGCAGTTTTGACAGATCCAACACTGAAGCTTTCTTT.